Below, 20 T cell receptor beta chains from the same sample are listed, as sequenced in a study of shared clonotypes between healthy human individuals. Some clones are missing from TCRdb's copy, which holds only in-frame ones; the method was immunoSEQ multiplex PCR. The repertoire includes 2,100,000 or so clones, approximately 94% of them detected once, and 0.1% to 0.15% sits in the top ten. Sequenced sample: naive CD4+ T cells sorted from blood. Subset denoted: CD45RA+ positively selected. These receptors all stem from a man between 18 and 29 years old in good health.

This chain connects TRBV18 to TRBJ1-1; D gene uncertain. The germline V gene has CDR1 KGHSH and CDR2 LQKENI. Trimming cost V 4 bases and J 5 bases, with 14 bases left between them. This CDR3 region has 14 residues. CDR3 in amino acids: CASSLIGRETEAFF. CDR3 coding DNA: TGTGCCAGCTCACTGATCGGCAGAGAAACTGAAGCTTTCTTT.

Here the CDR3 reads CASRRDRTGDTQYF. CDR3 sequence (DNA): TGTGCCAGCAGGAGGGATCGGACAGGAGATACGCAGTATTTT. The chain recombines TRBV6-5 with TRBJ2-3; TRBD1 aligns across 7 bases. The length of the CDR3 is 14 residues. The V gene's germline CDR1 is MNHEY and CDR2 SVGAGI. The V gene end was trimmed by 6 bases and the J gene end by 5 bases; junction bases not matched to a gene: 8.

The table lists this clone with a count of one. The sample has other DNA sequences that encode this CDR3 too. The V call is TRBV6-5, the J call TRBJ1-2; D remains ambiguous. The CDR3 is 11 amino acids. CDR1 MNHEY and CDR2 SVGAGI come from the germline V gene. Trimming removed 4 bases at V and 5 bases at J, with 5 bases between. The CDR3 region has the DNA TGTGCCAGCAGTTCCGGTTATGGCTACACCTTC. This translates into CASSSGYGYTF.

This clone has a single count. The chain's CDR3 is CSVEGSGAGEKLFF. The CDR3 DNA reads as TGCAGCGTTGAAGGGTCAGGGGCGGGCGAAAAACTGTTTTTT. The chain is built from TRBV29-1 and TRBJ1-4, with D possibly being TRBD1 (6 bases). This CDR3 contains 14 residues. Trimming cost V 1 base and J 8 bases, with 14 bases left between them. CDR1 is SQVTM and CDR2 is ANQGSEA in the germline V gene.

With regard to this clone: The same CDR3 can be traced to other DNA sequences in this sample. The rearrangement uses TRBV7-6 and TRBJ2-3, with TRBD1 identical over 8 bases. The CDR3 runs to 15 residues. Trimming at V came to 3 bases and at J to 0 bases, leaving 2 bases not matched to a gene. Looked up from germline, CDR1 is SGHVS and CDR2 is FNYEAQ. CDR3 sequence: CASSLTGASTDTQYF. CDR3 nucleotide sequence: TGTGCCAGCAGCTTGACAGGGGCGAGCACAGATACGCAGTATTTT.

The chain links TRBV2 to TRBJ2-2, with TRBD1 matching over 8 bases. In germline, CDR1 is SNHLY, CDR2 FYNNEI. V shed 6 bases and J 7 bases; nucleotides not matched to a gene: 1. This CDR3 has 12 amino acids. CDR3 in amino acids: CASRGTGGELFF. DNA for the CDR3: TGTGCCAGCAGGGGGACAGGCGGGGAGCTGTTTTTT.

The V call is TRBV10-3, the J call TRBJ2-7; 9 nucleotides match TRBD2. The V gene end was trimmed by 2 bases and the J gene end by 4 bases; junction bases not matched to a gene: 6. The CDR3 runs 15 residues. Germline CDR1 reads ENHRY; CDR2 reads SYGVKD. The CDR3 is CAISEGGSGRYEQYF. CDR3 DNA: TGTGCCATCAGTGAGGGCGGTAGCGGGAGATACGAGCAGTACTTC.

The chain has TRBV11-2 and TRBJ2-5, with 7 nucleotides matching TRBD1. Germline V gives CDR1 SGHAT, CDR2 FQNNGV. The CDR3 covers 15 residues. V lost 3 bases and J lost 5; bases outside the gene matches: 9. This CDR3 reads CASSFGRGKTETQYF. CDR3 bases: TGTGCCAGCAGCTTCGGCAGGGGGAAAACGGAGACCCAGTACTTC.

The chain uses TRBV6-5 and TRBJ1-3; D possibly corresponds to TRBD1 (5 bases). Trimming took 0 bases from V and 3 from J, leaving 9 bases between them. The germline CDR1 and CDR2 sequences are MNHEY and SVGAGI. The CDR3 spans 15 residues. CDR3 nucleotide sequence: TGTGCCAGCAGTTACTCTAGGACACTTGGAAACACCATATATTTT. Translating gives CASSYSRTLGNTIYF.

This chain joins TRBV5-1 and TRBJ2-3; 14 positions match TRBD2. Unmatched junction bases numbered 6, after V lost 3 bases and J lost 0 bases. In germline, CDR1 is SGHRS, CDR2 YFSETQ. There are 18 residues in the CDR3. The CDR3, as DNA: TGCGCCAGCAGCTATGGACTAGCGGGGGGAACTAGCACAGATACGCAGTATTTT. This encodes CASSYGLAGGTSTDTQYF.

The rearrangement links TRBV7-9 to TRBJ2-7, with a weak D call TRBD2 (6 bases). CDR3 size: 16 residues. V was pared by 3 bases and J by 2 bases, with 17 bases between. Germline V gene lookup returns CDR1 SEHNR and CDR2 FQNEAQ (reference sequence). CDR3 sequence (DNA): TGTGCCAGCAGCTTGATCCGACTAGGGACCACCTACGAGCAGTACTTC. This codes for CASSLIRLGTTYEQYF.

The V call is TRBV28, the J call TRBJ2-2; 9 bases are shared with TRBD1. In germline, CDR1 is MDHEN, CDR2 SYDVKM. This CDR3 has 15 residues. V dropped 8 bases and J dropped 5; count of bases not matched to a gene: 9. DNA of the CDR3: TGTGCCAGCCATAGACAGGGGGTGAGAACCGGGGAGCTGTTTTTT. Protein product: CASHRQGVRTGELFF.

The chain couples TRBV9 to TRBJ2-2; no reliable D call. From germline, CDR1 is SGDLS and CDR2 YYNGEE. The ends were cut back, 0 bases at V and 0 bases at J, with 9 bases in the middle. The CDR3 has 16 amino acids. CDR3 in amino acids: CASSVAIGANTGELFF. For the CDR3, the DNA is TGTGCCAGCAGCGTAGCTATAGGCGCGAACACCGGGGAGCTGTTTTTT.

V is TRBV11-2 and J is TRBJ2-7; maybe TRBD2 (6 bases). V was trimmed by 5 bases and J by 5 bases, leaving 25 bases between them. The CDR3 has 17 amino acids. Per the germline V gene, CDR1 is SGHAT and CDR2 is FQNNGV. The CDR3: CASSPDLAGGIEDEQYF. The CDR3 bases are TGTGCCAGCAGCCCCGACCTCGCCGGAGGGATAGAGGACGAGCAGTACTTC. Full variable domain (missing parts from reference TRBV11-2 and TRBJ2-7): EAGVAQSPRYKIIEKRQSVAFWCNPISGHATLYWYQQILGQGPKLLIQFQNNGVVDDSQLPKDRFSAERLKGVDSTLKIQPAKLEDSAVYLCASSPDLAGGIEDEQYFGPGTRLTVT.

The rearrangement links TRBV28 to TRBJ2-7; possible D gene TRBD1, 7 bases. V lost 7 bases and J 0 bases, leaving 16 bases between the germline ends. This CDR3 is 15 amino acids long. The germline V gene encodes CDR1 MDHEN and CDR2 SYDVKM. CDR3 loop: CASTLGGDSSYEQYF. CDR3 nucleotide sequence: TGTGCCAGCACCTTAGGAGGGGACAGCTCCTACGAGCAGTACTTC. Based on the CDR3 plus reference TRBV28 and TRBJ2-7, the full variable domain is DVKVTQSSRYLVKRTGEKVFLECVQDMDHENMFWYRQDPGLGLRLIYFSYDVKMKEKGDIPEGYSVSREKKERFSLILESASTNQTSMYLCASTLGGDSSYEQYFGPGTRLTVT.

The chain combines TRBV5-1 with TRBJ1-4, with D perhaps matching TRBD1 (5 bases). V lost 0 bases, J lost 4 bases, and 10 bases lay in between. Germline CDR1 is SGHRS and CDR2 is YFSETQ. The CDR3 consists of 15 residues. This CDR3 reads CASSLGQFGNEKLFF. CDR3 nucleotides: TGCGCCAGCAGCTTGGGACAGTTTGGTAATGAAAAACTGTTTTTT. The complete variable domain, with remaining parts taken from reference TRBV5-1 and TRBJ1-4, reads KAGVTQTPRYLIKTRGQQVTLSCSPISGHRSVSWYQQTPGQGLQFLFEYFSETQRNKGNFPGRFSGRQFSNSRSEMNVSTLELGDSALYLCASSLGQFGNEKLFFGSGTQLSVL.

The rearrangement links TRBV30 to TRBJ1-1, with D perhaps matching TRBD1 (5 bases). Germline V gene sequence: CDR1 GTSNPN, CDR2 SVGIG (reference sequence). Trimming took 1 base from V and 6 from J, leaving 15 bases between them. The CDR3 covers 14 residues. The CDR3 coding sequence is TGTGCCTGGAGTGGATCAGGGAGATCAGCTGAAGCTTTCTTT. It translates to CAWSGSGRSAEAFF.

The chain is built from TRBV4-3 and TRBJ2-6; TRBD2 might be the D (7 bases). V lost 0 bases and J lost 4, with 10 bases in between. Germline CDR1 is LGHNA and CDR2 is YSLEER. The CDR3 spans 16 residues. The CDR3 bases are TGCGCCAGCAGCCAAGAGGGGGGGCTCGGGGCCAACGTCCTGACTTTC. Amino acids: CASSQEGGLGANVLTF.

J is TRBJ2-7 and V is TRBV7-9; D not resolved. The V gene's germline CDR1 is SEHNR and CDR2 FQNEAQ (reference sequence). V was trimmed by 5 bases and J by 0 bases, leaving 5 bases between them. The CDR3 is made up of 12 amino acids. The CDR3 DNA reads TGTGCCAGCAGCCGTCTCTCCTACGAGCAGTACTTC. It translates to CASSRLSYEQYF.

The rearrangement links TRBV19 to TRBJ2-5, with a weak D call TRBD1 (6 bases). V gave up 6 bases and J gave up 7 bases, with 21 bases separating them. The germline CDR1 and CDR2 sequences are LNHDA and SQIVND (reference sequence). This CDR3 region has 15 residues. DNA for the CDR3: TGTGCCAGTAGACCCAACACAGGGCCAAGATGGACCCAGTACTTC. It is translated as CASRPNTGPRWTQYF.